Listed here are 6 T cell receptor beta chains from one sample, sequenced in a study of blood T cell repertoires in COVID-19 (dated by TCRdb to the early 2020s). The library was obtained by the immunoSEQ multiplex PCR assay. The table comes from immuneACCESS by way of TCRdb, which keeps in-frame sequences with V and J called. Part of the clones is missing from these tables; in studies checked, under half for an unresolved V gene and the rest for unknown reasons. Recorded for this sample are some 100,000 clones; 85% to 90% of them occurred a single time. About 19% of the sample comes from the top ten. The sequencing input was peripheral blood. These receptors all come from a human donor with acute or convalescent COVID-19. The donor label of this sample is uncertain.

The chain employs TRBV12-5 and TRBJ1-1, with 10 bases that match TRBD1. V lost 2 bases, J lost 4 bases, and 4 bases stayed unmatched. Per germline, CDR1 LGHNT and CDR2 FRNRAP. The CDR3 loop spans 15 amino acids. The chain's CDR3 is CASGLSGTGVTEAFF. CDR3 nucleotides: TGTGCTAGTGGTTTGTCCGGGACAGGGGTCACTGAAGCTTTCTTT.

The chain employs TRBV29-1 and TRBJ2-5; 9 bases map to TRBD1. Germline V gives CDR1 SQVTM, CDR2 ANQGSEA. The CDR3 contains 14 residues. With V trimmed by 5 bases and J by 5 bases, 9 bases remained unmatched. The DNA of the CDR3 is TGCAGCGTTCGACGACAGGGGGTTGGGGAGACCCAGTACTTC. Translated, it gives CSVRRQGVGETQYF.

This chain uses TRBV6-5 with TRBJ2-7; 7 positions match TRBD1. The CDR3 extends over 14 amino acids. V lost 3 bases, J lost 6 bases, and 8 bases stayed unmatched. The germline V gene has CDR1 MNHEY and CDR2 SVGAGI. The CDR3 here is CASSYDPTGTEQYF. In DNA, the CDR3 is TGTGCCAGCAGTTATGACCCGACAGGGACCGAGCAGTACTTC.

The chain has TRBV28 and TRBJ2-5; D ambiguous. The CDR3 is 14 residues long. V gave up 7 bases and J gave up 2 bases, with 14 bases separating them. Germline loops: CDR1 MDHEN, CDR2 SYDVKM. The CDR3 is CASTGGTKQETQYF. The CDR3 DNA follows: TGTGCCAGCACTGGTGGCACCAAACAAGAGACCCAGTACTTC.

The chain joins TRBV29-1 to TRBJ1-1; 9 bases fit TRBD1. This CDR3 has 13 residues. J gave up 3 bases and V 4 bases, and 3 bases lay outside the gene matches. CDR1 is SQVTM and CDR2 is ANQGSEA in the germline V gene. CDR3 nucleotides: TGCAGCGTTGGGGGGACAGGGCACACTGAAGCTTTCTTT. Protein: CSVGGTGHTEAFF.

The CDR3 spells CASSQRLAGGVNEQFF. CDR3 sequence (DNA): TGTGCCAGCAGCCAACGACTAGCGGGAGGAGTCAATGAGCAGTTCTTC. This sequence joins TRBV11-3 and TRBJ2-1, with 13 bases lining up with TRBD2. Germline CDR1 and CDR2: SGHNT and YENEEA. V lost 5 bases, J lost 6 bases, and 7 bases stayed unmatched. The CDR3 is made up of 16 amino acids.